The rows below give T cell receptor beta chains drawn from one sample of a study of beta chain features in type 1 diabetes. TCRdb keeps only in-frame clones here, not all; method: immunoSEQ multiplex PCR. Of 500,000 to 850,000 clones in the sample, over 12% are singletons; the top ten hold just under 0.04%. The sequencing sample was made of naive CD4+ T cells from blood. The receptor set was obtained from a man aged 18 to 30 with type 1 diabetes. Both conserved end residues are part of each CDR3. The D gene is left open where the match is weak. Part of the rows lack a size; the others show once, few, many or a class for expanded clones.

CDR3 protein: CASSLAVSGEAEAFF
CDR3 DNA: TGCGCCAGCAGCTTGGCCGTTTCCGGGGAGGCTGAAGCTTTCTTT
clone size: few
V gene: TRBV5-1
D gene: .
J gene: TRBJ1-1

CDR3 protein: CASSLVRDRETQYF
CDR3 DNA: TGCGCCAGCAGCTTAGTGAGGGATAGAGAGACCCAGTACTTC
clone size: .
V gene: TRBV5-1
D gene: .
J gene: TRBJ2-5

CDR3 protein: CASSEIAGYTF
CDR3 DNA: TGTGCCAGCAGTGAGATCGCAGGGTATACCTTC
clone size: .
V gene: TRBV2
D gene: .
J gene: TRBJ1-2

CDR3 protein: CSVGNRTYEQYF
CDR3 DNA: TGCAGCGTTGGGAACAGGACCTACGAGCAGTACTTC
clone size: few
V gene: TRBV29-1
D gene: .
J gene: TRBJ2-7

CDR3 protein: CASSGRDRESGYTF
CDR3 DNA: TGTGCCAGCAGTGGCCGGGACAGGGAATCTGGCTACACCTTC
clone size: .
V gene: TRBV6-1
D gene: TRBD1
J gene: TRBJ1-2

CDR3 protein: CASSIDNRAHGELFF
CDR3 DNA: TGTGCCAGTAGTATAGATAACAGGGCCCACGGGGAGCTGTTTTTT
clone size: few
V gene: TRBV19
D gene: .
J gene: TRBJ2-2

CDR3 protein: CASSQSEGYTEAFF
CDR3 DNA: TGCGCCAGCAGTCAATCGGAAGGGTACACTGAAGCTTTCTTT
clone size: few
V gene: TRBV23-1
D gene: .
J gene: TRBJ1-1

CDR3 protein: CASSPGTSNQPQHF
CDR3 DNA: TGTGCCAGCTCACCCGGGACCTCAAATCAGCCCCAGCATTTT
clone size: .
V gene: TRBV18
D gene: .
J gene: TRBJ1-5

CDR3 protein: CASRGSAGAWNEQFF
CDR3 DNA: TGCGCCAGCAGAGGGTCTGCGGGAGCGTGGAATGAGCAGTTCTTC
clone size: few
V gene: TRBV5-1
D gene: TRBD2
J gene: TRBJ2-1

CDR3 protein: CASSLQGFTQYF
CDR3 DNA: TGCGCCAGCAGCCTACAGGGGTTTACGCAGTATTTT
clone size: .
V gene: TRBV5-1
D gene: TRBD1
J gene: TRBJ2-3

CDR3 protein: CSARSLTSDIDEQFF
CDR3 DNA: TGCAGCGCCCGATCCTTGACTAGCGATATCGATGAGCAGTTCTTC
clone size: .
V gene: TRBV29-1
D gene: TRBD2
J gene: TRBJ2-1

CDR3 protein: CATSGPTSLYEQYF
CDR3 DNA: TGTGCCACCAGCGGGCCGACTAGCCTCTACGAGCAGTACTTC
clone size: .
V gene: TRBV15
D gene: TRBD2
J gene: TRBJ2-7

CDR3 protein: CASSGSEGSGHIQYF
CDR3 DNA: TGTGCCAGCAGTGGGAGTGAGGGGTCGGGGCACATTCAGTACTTC
clone size: few
V gene: TRBV2
D gene: .
J gene: TRBJ2-4

CDR3 protein: CASSVGRGGEQYF
CDR3 DNA: TGTGCCAGCAGCGTCGGGAGGGGAGGCGAGCAGTACTTC
clone size: few
V gene: TRBV9
D gene: TRBD2
J gene: TRBJ2-7

CDR3 protein: CAWTTQGAGLISGNTIYF
CDR3 DNA: TGTGCCTGGACCACACAAGGGGCAGGGCTCATTTCTGGAAACACCATATATTTT
clone size: few
V gene: TRBV30
D gene: .
J gene: TRBJ1-3

CDR3 protein: CASSDRDYNEQFF
CDR3 DNA: TGTGCCAGCAGCGATCGGGATTACAATGAGCAGTTCTTC
clone size: few
V gene: TRBV5-4
D gene: .
J gene: TRBJ2-1

CDR3 protein: CASVHGEQYF
CDR3 DNA: TGTGCCAGTGTCCACGGGGAGCAGTACTTC
clone size: few
V gene: TRBV9
D gene: .
J gene: TRBJ2-7

CDR3 protein: CASSLSGDAQPQHF
CDR3 DNA: TGCGCCAGCAGCTTGAGCGGGGACGCTCAGCCCCAGCATTTT
clone size: few
V gene: TRBV5-1
D gene: .
J gene: TRBJ1-5

CDR3 protein: CASSPQDTQYF
CDR3 DNA: TGTGCCAGCTCACCCCAGGATACGCAGTATTTT
clone size: few
V gene: TRBV18
D gene: .
J gene: TRBJ2-3

CDR3 protein: CASMPSTDTQYF
CDR3 DNA: TGTGCCAGCATGCCTAGCACAGATACGCAGTATTTT
clone size: .
V gene: TRBV27
D gene: .
J gene: TRBJ2-3

CDR3 protein: CASSLGGGITDTQYF
CDR3 DNA: TGTGCCAGCAGCTTAGGCGGGGGAATCACAGATACGCAGTATTTT
clone size: .
V gene: TRBV7-9
D gene: TRBD2
J gene: TRBJ2-3

CDR3 protein: CASSLWGQGLTEAFF
CDR3 DNA: TGTGCCAGCAGTTTATGGGGACAGGGCCTCACTGAAGCTTTCTTT
clone size: .
V gene: TRBV28
D gene: TRBD1
J gene: TRBJ1-1

CDR3 protein: CASSVIAGDTNEQFF
CDR3 DNA: TGTGCCAGCTCCGTTATAGCGGGAGACACCAATGAGCAGTTCTTC
clone size: .
V gene: TRBV18
D gene: TRBD2
J gene: TRBJ2-1

CDR3 protein: CASSLAELGEQFF
CDR3 DNA: TGTGCCAGCAGCTTAGCTGAGCTGGGTGAGCAGTTCTTC
clone size: .
V gene: TRBV11-3
D gene: .
J gene: TRBJ2-1

CDR3 protein: CASRLGTNNEQFF
CDR3 DNA: TGTGCCAGCAGACTCGGAACTAACAATGAGCAGTTCTTC
clone size: few
V gene: TRBV28
D gene: .
J gene: TRBJ2-1

CDR3 protein: CASRAEGSRNEKLFF
CDR3 DNA: TGTGCCAGCAGAGCGGAGGGAAGTCGAAATGAAAAACTGTTTTTT
clone size: few
V gene: TRBV6-6
D gene: .
J gene: TRBJ1-4

CDR3 protein: CAWSRGQETQYF
CDR3 DNA: TGTGCCTGGAGTCGCGGCCAAGAGACCCAGTACTTC
clone size: few
V gene: TRBV30
D gene: .
J gene: TRBJ2-5

CDR3 protein: CAWSVLTGMNTEAFF
CDR3 DNA: TGTGCCTGGAGTGTCTTAACAGGCATGAACACTGAAGCTTTCTTT
clone size: few
V gene: TRBV30
D gene: .
J gene: TRBJ1-1

CDR3 protein: CASSLGLVGSQYF
CDR3 DNA: TGTGCCAGCAGCTTAGGGCTAGTTGGGTCCCAGTACTTC
clone size: .
V gene: TRBV7-2
D gene: .
J gene: TRBJ2-5

CDR3 protein: CASSPGVYTRANTQYF
CDR3 DNA: TGTGCCAGCAGCCCAGGGGTATATACACGGGCAAATACGCAGTATTTT
clone size: few
V gene: TRBV9
D gene: .
J gene: TRBJ2-3

CDR3 protein: CAINNPGQGENEQFF
CDR3 DNA: TGTGCCATCAACAATCCGGGACAGGGCGAAAATGAGCAGTTCTTC
clone size: .
V gene: TRBV10-3
D gene: TRBD1
J gene: TRBJ2-1

CDR3 protein: CASSLAGRGDEKLFF
CDR3 DNA: TGTGCCAGCAGCTTAGCGGGCAGGGGGGATGAAAAACTGTTTTTT
clone size: .
V gene: TRBV7-9
D gene: TRBD1
J gene: TRBJ1-4

CDR3 protein: CASSFPLFF
CDR3 DNA: TGTGCCAGCAGCTTCCCCCTGTTCTTC
clone size: few
V gene: TRBV7-2
D gene: .
J gene: TRBJ2-1

CDR3 protein: CASSGEGRYTEAFF
CDR3 DNA: TGTGCCAGCAGTGGTGAAGGCCGCTACACTGAAGCTTTCTTT
clone size: few
V gene: TRBV25-1
D gene: .
J gene: TRBJ1-1

CDR3 protein: CATSTRQGGTYEQYF
CDR3 DNA: TGTGCCACCAGCACACGACAGGGTGGCACCTACGAGCAGTACTTC
clone size: few
V gene: TRBV15
D gene: TRBD1
J gene: TRBJ2-7

CDR3 protein: CATSRVAIPRADTSGYTF
CDR3 DNA: TGTGCCACCAGCAGAGTAGCGATCCCGAGGGCAGACACATCTGGCTACACCTTC
clone size: .
V gene: TRBV15
D gene: .
J gene: TRBJ1-2

CDR3 protein: CASSLGNSGWYEQYF
CDR3 DNA: TGTGCCAGCAGCCTAGGGAACTCAGGCTGGTACGAGCAGTACTTC
clone size: few
V gene: TRBV11-2
D gene: .
J gene: TRBJ2-7

CDR3 protein: CASSLRAASTDTQYF
CDR3 DNA: TGTGCCAGCAGCTTACGGGCAGCGAGCACAGATACGCAGTATTTT
clone size: .
V gene: TRBV7-9
D gene: .
J gene: TRBJ2-3

CDR3 protein: CASTGGSYTGELFF
CDR3 DNA: TGTGCCAGCACAGGGGGCTCTTACACCGGGGAGCTGTTTTTT
clone size: few
V gene: TRBV6-1
D gene: TRBD1
J gene: TRBJ2-2

CDR3 protein: CASSIRGEQYF
CDR3 DNA: TGTGCCAGTAGTATCCGCGGCGAGCAGTACTTC
clone size: .
V gene: TRBV19
D gene: .
J gene: TRBJ2-7

CDR3 protein: CASSANVGGTGELFF
CDR3 DNA: TGTGCCAGCAGTGCGAATGTAGGGGGCACCGGGGAGCTGTTTTTT
clone size: .
V gene: TRBV25-1
D gene: .
J gene: TRBJ2-2

CDR3 protein: CASSLQGNSNQPQHF
CDR3 DNA: TGTGCCAGCAGCCTACAGGGGAACAGCAATCAGCCCCAGCATTTT
clone size: .
V gene: TRBV2
D gene: TRBD1
J gene: TRBJ1-5

CDR3 protein: CASSIRDTSDSPLHF
CDR3 DNA: TGTGCCAGCAGCATTCGGGACACTTCCGATTCACCCCTCCACTTT
clone size: .
V gene: TRBV9
D gene: .
J gene: TRBJ1-6

CDR3 protein: CASSTMRDRLNEQFF
CDR3 DNA: TGTGCCAGCAGTACAATGAGGGACAGGCTCAATGAGCAGTTCTTC
clone size: .
V gene: TRBV6-1
D gene: TRBD1
J gene: TRBJ2-1

CDR3 protein: CASSPSGLAGYYEQYF
CDR3 DNA: TGTGCCAGCTCACCATCGGGACTAGCGGGTTACTACGAGCAGTACTTC
clone size: .
V gene: TRBV18
D gene: TRBD2
J gene: TRBJ2-7